The sequence of this T cell receptor beta chain was determined in a study of blood T cell repertoires in COVID-19. Overall study: The origin of the acute and convalescent COVID-19 samples was the United States, Italy and Spain. Sample material is recorded as cDNA or gDNA derived from T cells, B-cell-depleted T cells, or PBMCs.

Source study methods: By means of reference gene primer amplification, nucleated cell counts were estimated. Profiled with immunoSEQ multiplex PCR; TCRdb holds only in-frame clones, not every one. For V, J and clone size, that table is used; D and trimming come from the DNA. The repertoire consists of fewer than 300,000 clones, with about 82% occurring once and the leading ten covering 5% to 6.5%. The CDR3 is made up of 15 amino acids. Between the trimmed V and J ends, which lost 10 bases and 0 bases, there was a span of 16 bases. Germline values: CDR1 MNHEY, CDR2 SVGAGI. Specimen: peripheral blood. This chain links TRBV6-5 with TRBJ1-3, with TRBD1 as a possible D gene (6 bases). The receptor comes from a man aged 45 to 65 with active or convalescent COVID-19. CDR3 DNA sequence: TGTGCCACTTCACTCGGACAGTCCTCTGGAAACACCATATATTTT. Protein sequence: CATSLGQSSGNTIYF.